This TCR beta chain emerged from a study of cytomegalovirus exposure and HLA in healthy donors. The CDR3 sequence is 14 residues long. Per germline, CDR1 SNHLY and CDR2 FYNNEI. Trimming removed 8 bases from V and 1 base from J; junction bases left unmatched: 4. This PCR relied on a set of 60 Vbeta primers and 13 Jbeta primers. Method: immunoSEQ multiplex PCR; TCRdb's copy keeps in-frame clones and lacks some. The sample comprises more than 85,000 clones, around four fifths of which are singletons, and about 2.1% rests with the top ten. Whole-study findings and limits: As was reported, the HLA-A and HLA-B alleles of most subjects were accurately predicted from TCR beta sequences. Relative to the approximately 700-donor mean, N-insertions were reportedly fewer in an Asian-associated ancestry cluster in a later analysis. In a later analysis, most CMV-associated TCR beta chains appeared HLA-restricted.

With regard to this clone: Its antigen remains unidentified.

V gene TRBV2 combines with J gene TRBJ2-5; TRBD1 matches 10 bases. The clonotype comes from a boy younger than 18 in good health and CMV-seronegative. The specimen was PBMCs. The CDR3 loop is CASSWTGGQETQYF. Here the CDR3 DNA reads TGTGCCAGCTCTTGGACAGGGGGCCAAGAGACCCAGTACTTC.